A selection of T cell receptor beta chains follows, all from one sample in a study of cytomegalovirus exposure and HLA in healthy donors. The protocol was immunoSEQ multiplex PCR, while the TCRdb copy is restricted to in-frame clones and leaves out a portion. The sample shows more than 140,000 clones, 82% of them seen only once. The sequencing input was PBMCs. All receptors come from a man aged 25 to 45 in good health and CMV-seropositive. The conserved cysteine and the conserved F or W are not part of the CDR3 here. The order of the fields is J gene, V gene, clone size, CDR3 protein. Size is omitted from some rows. Given values are once, few, many or a class for expanded clones.

TRBJ1-1 | TRBV30 | NA | ARGQRDTEAF
TRBJ2-7 | TRBV28 | NA | ASSLQSYEQY
TRBJ2-5 | TRBV9 | NA | ASSVGGGQGWETQY
TRBJ2-5 | TRBV19 | NA | ASSIRTSFETQY
TRBJ2-7 | TRBV6-1 | NA | ASSGTGAHYEQY
TRBJ1-1 | TRBV9 | NA | ASTRGYTEAF
TRBJ1-1 | TRBV9 | NA | ASSVLGAGNTEAF
TRBJ1-1 | TRBV2 | few | ASRLPRTGLGAEAF
TRBJ1-5 | TRBV18 | NA | ASSSTGSGNQPQH
TRBJ2-3 | TRBV5-4 | NA | ASTTPGTDTQY
TRBJ2-6 | TRBV27 | few | ASADRVLSGANVLT
TRBJ2-7 | TRBV5-6 | NA | ASSGRDSSYEQY
TRBJ1-2 | TRBV7-2 | few | ASSPPKGAQVDYGYT
TRBJ2-7 | TRBV5-1 | NA | ASSLARGAPPTYEQY
TRBJ2-7 | TRBV4-3 | NA | ASSQGGGSYEQY
TRBJ2-7 | TRBV7-2 | NA | ASSSGQAAYEQY
TRBJ2-5 | TRBV28 | NA | ASSLSGQGEQETQY